This TCR beta chain was profiled in a study of blood T cell repertoires in COVID-19 (dated by TCRdb to the early 2020s). For the study in its entirety: Samples from collaborators originated in the United States, Italy and Spain and spanned both the acute and convalescent phases of COVID-19. Sample metadata almost always included a de-identified subject ID, COVID-19 status, age in years and sex. Where available, HLA class I and class II types were taken from metadata supplied by the sample provider and were not determined by assay-based typing. Subjects who had been exposed to COVID-19, were actively infected with it, or had recovered from it provided the deeply sampled blood TCRbeta repertoires that made up the dataset. The samples were drawn from the first 160 participants of the ongoing ImmuneRACE study and from 950 to 1,500 subjects provided by 6 global collaborators. The prospective study material was composed of cDNA or gDNA derived from T cells, B-cell-depleted T cells, or PBMCs. The repertoires were released in a freely available public database meant as a resource for research on the immune response to SARS-CoV-2. Summary of the overall study and its limitations: Clinical and demographic metadata were provided uncurated, with the amount varying by source and participant.

The germline V gene gives CDR1 as SNHLY and CDR2 as FYNNEI. V is cut back by 10 bases and J by 1 base, with 5 bases in the junction unmatched. From the cysteine up to the phenylalanine, the CDR3 has a length of 13 residues. Only CDR3 DNA remains: 39 bases, in frame from the first base. Collaborating institutions collected whole blood in K2EDTA tubes following their own protocols. For TCRbeta analysis, collaborator samples were shipped as frozen whole blood, as isolated PBMCs, or as DNA extracted from either sample type. For this clone: Its antigen remains undetermined. Within one base of it there is no much larger clone, and no base qualities were kept.

TCRbeta CDR3 regions were amplified from genomic DNA by means of the immunoSEQ Assay, a bias-controlled multiplex PCR. The study's processing was this. Within the assay, amplification of reference gene primers was used to estimate how many nucleated cells each sample contained. Sequence reads were collapsed and filtered to measure the absolute abundance of every unique TCRbeta CDR3 rearrangement. Productive Simpson clonality was computed per sample as the square root of Simpson's diversity index over productive rearrangements. TCRdb took over this immuneACCESS table, retaining in-frame rearrangements with V and J assigned. Such tables are incomplete; in checked studies, under half of the missing clones stem from an unresolved V gene, and the remainder is unexplained. V and J calls and clone size follow that table, whereas D and trimming were derived from the DNA. Recorded for this sample are around 270,000 clones; 75% to 90% of them occurred a single time. The ten largest clones capture about 5% of the sample.

The receptor was isolated from a middle-aged man with acute or convalescent COVID-19. In this chain, TRBV2 is recombined with TRBJ1-2; 8 junctional bases match TRBD1. The sample consisted of peripheral blood. The nucleotides are TGTGCCACCGCGACAGGGGTTAACTATGGCTACACCTTC. It translates to CATATGVNYGYTF.